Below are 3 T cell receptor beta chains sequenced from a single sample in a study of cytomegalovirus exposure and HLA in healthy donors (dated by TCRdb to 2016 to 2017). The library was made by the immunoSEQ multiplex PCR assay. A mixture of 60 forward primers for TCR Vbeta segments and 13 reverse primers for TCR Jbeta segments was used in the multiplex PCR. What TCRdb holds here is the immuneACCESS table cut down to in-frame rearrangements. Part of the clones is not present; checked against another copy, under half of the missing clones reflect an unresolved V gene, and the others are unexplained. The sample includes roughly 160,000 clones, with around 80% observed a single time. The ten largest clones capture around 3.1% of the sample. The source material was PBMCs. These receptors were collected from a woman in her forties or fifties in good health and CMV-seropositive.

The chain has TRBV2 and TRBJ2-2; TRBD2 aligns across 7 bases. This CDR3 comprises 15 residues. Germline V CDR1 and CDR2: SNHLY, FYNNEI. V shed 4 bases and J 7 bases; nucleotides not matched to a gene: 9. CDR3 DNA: TGTGCCAGCAGTGTCCAAAGCGGGGAAATCGGGGAGCTGTTTTTT. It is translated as CASSVQSGEIGELFF.

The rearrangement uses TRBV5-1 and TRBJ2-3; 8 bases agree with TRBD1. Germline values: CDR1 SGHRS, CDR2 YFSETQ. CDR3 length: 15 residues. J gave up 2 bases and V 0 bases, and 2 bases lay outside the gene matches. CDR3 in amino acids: CASSLEQGDTDTQYF. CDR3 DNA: TGCGCCAGCAGCTTGGAACAGGGGGACACAGATACGCAGTATTTT.

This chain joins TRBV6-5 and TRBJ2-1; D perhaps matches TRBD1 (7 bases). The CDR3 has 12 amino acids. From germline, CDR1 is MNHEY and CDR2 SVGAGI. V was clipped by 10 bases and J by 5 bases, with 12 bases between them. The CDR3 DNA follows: TGTGCCACCACCAGGGGGGACAATGAGCAGTTCTTC. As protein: CATTRGDNEQFF.